This T cell receptor beta chain was identified during a study of blood T cell repertoires in COVID-19 (TCRdb year 2020). Study-level background: Samples covering the acute and convalescent phases of COVID-19 were provided by collaborators in the United States, Italy and Spain. Subjects who had been exposed to COVID-19, were actively infected with it, or had recovered from it provided the deeply sampled blood TCRbeta repertoires that made up the dataset. Where HLA class I and class II types were available, the types were taken from metadata supplied by the sample provider, not from assay-based typing. The prospective study material was composed of cDNA or gDNA derived from T cells, B-cell-depleted T cells, or PBMCs. Nearly every sample came with metadata listing a de-identified subject ID, COVID-19 status, age in years and sex. The repertoires were released in a freely available public database intended as a resource for research on the immune response to SARS-CoV-2. The samples were drawn from two sources: the first 160 participants of the ongoing ImmuneRACE study, and about 1,300 subjects contributed by 6 global collaborators.

Remarks on this clone: Its recognized antigen is unknown. Nothing much larger sits one base from this clone, and base qualities are not available.

Beyond this particular receptor, the publication reports: The amount of clinical and demographic metadata varied by source and participant and was provided uncurated.

The CDR3 runs 18 amino acids, cysteine and phenylalanine included. The kept DNA is CDR3 alone, 54 bases in frame from the first base. The germline ends are 12 bases apart after V is trimmed by 0 bases and J by 0 bases. Per the germline V gene, LGHNA is the CDR1 and YSLEER is the CDR2. TCRbeta CDR3 regions were amplified from genomic DNA using the immunoSEQ Assay, a bias-controlled multiplex PCR. For the original study's pipeline: Within the assay, amplification of reference gene primers was used to estimate how many nucleated cells each sample contained. To quantify the absolute abundance of each unique TCRbeta CDR3 rearrangement, sequence reads were collapsed and filtered. For each sample, productive Simpson clonality was calculated by taking the square root of Simpson's diversity index across productive rearrangements. TCRdb took over this immuneACCESS table, retaining in-frame rearrangements with V and J assigned. Such tables are incomplete; in checked studies, under half of the missing clones stem from an unresolved V gene, and the remainder is unexplained. That table is the source of V, J and clone size, and D and trimming were worked out from the DNA. The sample profile shows over 200,000 clones; roughly 80% of them were found once. Roughly 5% of the sample is taken by the ten largest.

Each collaborating institution followed its own protocols to collect whole blood in K2EDTA tubes. Collaborator samples were shipped for TCRbeta analysis as frozen whole blood, isolated PBMCs, or DNA extracted from either sample type. This receptor was obtained from a human donor in a cohort sampled during active COVID-19. Sequencing was carried out using peripheral blood. This chain is built from TRBV4-3 and TRBJ2-6; the D gene remains uncertain. In nucleotide form, the sequence is TGCGCCAGCAGCCAAGAAGTTCATAGCCGCTCTGGGGCCAACGTCCTGACTTTC. This sequence encodes CASSQEVHSRSGANVLTF.